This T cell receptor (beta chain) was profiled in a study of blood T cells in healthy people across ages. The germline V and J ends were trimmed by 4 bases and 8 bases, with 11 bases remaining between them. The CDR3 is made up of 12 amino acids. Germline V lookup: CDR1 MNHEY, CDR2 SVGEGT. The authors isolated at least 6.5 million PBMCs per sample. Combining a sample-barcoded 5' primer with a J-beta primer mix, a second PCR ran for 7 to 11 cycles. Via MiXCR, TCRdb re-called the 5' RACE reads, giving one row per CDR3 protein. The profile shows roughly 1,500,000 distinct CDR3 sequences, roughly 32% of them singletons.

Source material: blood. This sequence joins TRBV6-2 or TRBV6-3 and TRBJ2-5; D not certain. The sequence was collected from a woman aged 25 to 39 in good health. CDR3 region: CASSSLLGTQYF. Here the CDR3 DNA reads TGTGCCAGCAGTTCACTTCTGGGCACCCAGTACTTC.